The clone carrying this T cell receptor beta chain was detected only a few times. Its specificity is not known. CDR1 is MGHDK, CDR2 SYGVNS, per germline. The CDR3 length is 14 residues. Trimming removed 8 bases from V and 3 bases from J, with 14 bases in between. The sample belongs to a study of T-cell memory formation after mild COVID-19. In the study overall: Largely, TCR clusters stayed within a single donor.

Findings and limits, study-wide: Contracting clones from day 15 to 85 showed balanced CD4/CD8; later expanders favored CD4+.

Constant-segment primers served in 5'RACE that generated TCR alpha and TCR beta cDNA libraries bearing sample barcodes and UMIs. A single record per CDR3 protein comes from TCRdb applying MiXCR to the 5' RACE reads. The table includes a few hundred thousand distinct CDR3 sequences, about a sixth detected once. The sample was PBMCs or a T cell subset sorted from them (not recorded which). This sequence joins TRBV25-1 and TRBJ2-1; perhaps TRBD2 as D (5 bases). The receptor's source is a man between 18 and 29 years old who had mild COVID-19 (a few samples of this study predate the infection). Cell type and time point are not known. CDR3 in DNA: TGTGCCAGCGTGATGAGGGTTAACTACAATGAGCAGTTCTTC. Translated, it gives CASVMRVNYNEQFF.